These 23 T cell receptor beta chains originate from one sample sequenced in a study of shared clonotypes between healthy human individuals. Clones were sequenced by immunoSEQ multiplex PCR, and TCRdb holds only the in-frame ones, with some missing. The sample records about a million clones, about 76% being singletons. Sequencing was performed on memory CD4+ T cells sorted from blood. The subset here: CD45RA-negative fraction. These receptors all stem from a young man in good health.

The chain employs TRBV5-6 and TRBJ2-5; tentative D call: TRBD2 (6 bases). The CDR3 extends over 13 amino acids. Germline V gene lookup returns CDR1 SGHDT and CDR2 YYEEEE. Trimming removed 6 bases from V and 3 bases from J, with 12 bases in between. DNA of the CDR3: TGTGCCAGCACCCTAGCGTCCGAAGAGACCCAGTACTTC. It codes for CASTLASEETQYF.

This clone has more than one count but fewer than ten. The chain joins TRBV5-6 to TRBJ2-5; TRBD1 matches at 9 bases. The last part of the DNA fits TRBJ2-7 better; the J call may be wrong. Germline assignment: CDR1 SGHDT and CDR2 YYEEEE. The CDR3 spans 16 residues. The CDR3 region is CASTQQNRGPTYEQYF. DNA for the CDR3: TGTGCCAGCACCCAACAAAACAGGGGGCCTACCTACGAGCAGTACTTC.

The rearrangement joins TRBV30 to TRBJ1-4; D unresolved. This CDR3 contains 13 residues. The germline V gene encodes CDR1 GTSNPN and CDR2 SVGIG (reference sequence). V was cut by 0 bases and J by 4 bases, with 6 bases left in between. The CDR3 is CAWSVQNNEKLFF. DNA for the CDR3: TGTGCCTGGAGTGTACAGAATAATGAAAAACTGTTTTTT.

CDR3: CASSMTAGANVLTF. CDR3 DNA sequence: TGTGCCAGTAGTATGACGGCTGGGGCCAACGTCCTGACTTTC. The chain joins TRBV19 to TRBJ2-6; D is unresolved. The CDR3 runs 14 residues. Germline CDR1 LNHDA, CDR2 SQIVND (reference sequence). Between the trimmed V and J ends, which lost 3 bases and 2 bases, there was a span of 5 bases.

The chain joins TRBV6-5 to TRBJ2-3; TRBD2 aligns across 9 bases. The V gene's germline CDR1 is MNHEY and CDR2 SVGAGI. The CDR3 is 15 amino acids. With V trimmed by 6 bases and J by 2 bases, 6 bases remained unmatched. The CDR3 reads CASRASGADTDTQYF. CDR3 bases: TGTGCCAGCAGGGCTAGCGGGGCTGACACAGATACGCAGTATTTT.

The V and J genes are TRBV11-2 and TRBJ2-3, with 7 bases lining up with TRBD1. J was trimmed by 2 bases and V by 3 bases; bases with no gene match: 2. This CDR3 comprises 14 residues. Looked up from germline, CDR1 is SGHAT and CDR2 is FQNNGV. The CDR3 here is CASSLDRFTDTQYF. DNA for the CDR3: TGTGCCAGCAGCTTGGACAGGTTCACAGATACGCAGTATTTT.

The chain links TRBV7-9 to TRBJ1-2, with 7 bases matching TRBD1. The V and J ends lost 4 bases and 2 bases, in that order; junction bases with no gene match: 4. The CDR3 runs 14 residues. Germline assignment: CDR1 SEHNR and CDR2 FQNEAQ (reference sequence). The CDR3 region has the DNA TGTGCCAGCAGCTATCCGGGACAGAACTATGGCTACACCTTC. Protein product: CASSYPGQNYGYTF.

This clone has only one observation. The rearrangement joins TRBV6-5 to TRBJ2-7; D might be TRBD2 (5 bases). Trimming left V 7 bases short and J 7 bases short, with 14 bases between. The CDR3 covers 12 residues. The germline gives CDR1 MNHEY, CDR2 SVGAGI. The DNA for the CDR3 is TGTGCCAGCATTTCCGTGACGGGGGAGCAGTACTTC. The encoded protein is CASISVTGEQYF.

This clone was observed once. The chain carries TRBV9 and TRBJ2-5; D call uncertain. This CDR3 is 15 amino acids long. Germline V lookup: CDR1 SGDLS, CDR2 YYNGEE. Trimming pared 4 bases from V and 0 bases from J, leaving 13 bases between. The CDR3 loop is CASSPRPTYQETQYF. The CDR3 DNA reads as TGTGCCAGCAGCCCCCGCCCAACGTACCAAGAGACCCAGTACTTC.

This rearrangement joins TRBV10-3 to TRBJ2-3, with 7 bases lining up with TRBD2. V shed 3 bases, J shed 0 bases, and the junction held 6 bases outside the gene matches. This CDR3 has 16 amino acids. Germline CDR1 reads ENHRY; CDR2 reads SYGVKD. DNA for the CDR3: TGTGCCATCAGTGATGGGGGGGGAGCTAGCACAGATACGCAGTATTTT. The encoded protein is CAISDGGGASTDTQYF.

The chain couples TRBV9 to TRBJ2-1; TRBD2 agrees at 12 bases. Per the germline V gene, CDR1 is SGDLS and CDR2 is YYNGEE. Trimming at V came to 0 bases and at J to 7 bases, leaving 5 bases not matched to a gene. The CDR3 runs to 16 residues. CDR3 loop: CASSVAPSGRVNEQFF. In DNA, the CDR3 is TGTGCCAGCAGCGTAGCTCCTAGCGGGAGGGTTAATGAGCAGTTCTTC.

This clone was seen ten or more times. The rearrangement links TRBV11-2 to TRBJ2-2; D is ambiguous. CDR1 and CDR2 (germline): SGHAT, FQNNGV. V gave up 2 bases and J gave up 6 bases, with 4 bases separating them. This CDR3 region has 12 residues. CDR3 residues: CASSLNAGELFF. The CDR3, as DNA: TGTGCCAGCAGCTTAAACGCCGGGGAGCTGTTTTTT.

This chain uses TRBV2 with TRBJ1-3, with a tentative D call TRBD1 (5 bases). Germline V gene sequence: CDR1 SNHLY, CDR2 FYNNEI. Trimming left V 4 bases short and J 3 bases short, with 13 bases between. There are 15 residues in the CDR3. The CDR3 sequence: CASSAIGTRGNTIYF. CDR3 in DNA: TGTGCCAGCAGTGCAATCGGGACGCGTGGAAACACCATATATTTT. The complete variable domain, with remaining parts taken from reference TRBV2 and TRBJ1-3, reads EPEVTQTPSHQVTQMGQEVILRCVPISNHLYFYWYRQILGQKVEFLVSFYNNEISEKSEIFDDQFSVERPDGSNFTLKIRSTKLEDSAMYFCASSAIGTRGNTIYFGEGSWLTVV.

This clone has more than one count but fewer than ten. The V and J genes are TRBV19 and TRBJ1-1, with no clear D. V was trimmed by 9 bases and J by 1 base, leaving 15 bases between them. The CDR3 runs to 14 residues. CDR1 LNHDA and CDR2 SQIVND come from the germline V gene (reference sequence). CDR3 bases: TGTGCCAGCACCCTGCGAGAAGAGAACACTGAAGCTTTCTTT. Encoded protein: CASTLREENTEAFF.

In this sample, this clone turned up a few times. V is TRBV7-2 and J is TRBJ2-2; D uncertain. The length of the CDR3 is 12 residues. The V and J ends lost 5 bases and 9 bases respectively, with 10 bases between them. CDR1 and CDR2 (germline): SGHTA, FQGNSA. In DNA form, the CDR3 reads TGTGCCAGCAGCCCGAGTTGGTGGGAGCTGTTTTTT. Its translation is CASSPSWWELFF.

This chain uses TRBV10-3 with TRBJ2-2; the D is unclear. The CDR3 loop spans 12 amino acids. Germline assignment: CDR1 ENHRY and CDR2 SYGVKD. Trimming left V 4 bases short and J 4 bases short, with 4 bases between. CDR3 bases: TGTGCCATCAGTGTCCCCACCGGGGAGCTGTTTTTT. Its protein is CAISVPTGELFF.

The table lists this clone with many counts. The rearrangement links TRBV30 to TRBJ1-2; 10 nucleotides match TRBD1. The V and J ends lost 4 bases and 4 bases, in that order; junction bases with no gene match: 9. In germline, CDR1 is GTSNPN, CDR2 SVGIG (reference sequence). There are 15 residues in the CDR3. CDR3 bases: TGTGCCTGGACCCTCCGGGACAGGGGCACCTATGGCTACACCTTC. Its translation: CAWTLRDRGTYGYTF.

Here the CDR3 reads CASSNRVRNEQFF. In DNA form, the CDR3 reads TGTGCCAGCAGCAACAGGGTCCGAAATGAGCAGTTCTTC. The chain carries TRBV6-5 and TRBJ2-1; possible D gene TRBD1, 6 bases. CDR1 is MNHEY and CDR2 is SVGAGI in the germline V gene. The CDR3 is 13 amino acids. The V gene lost 6 bases and the J gene lost 7 bases, with 13 bases spanning the gap.

The chain carries TRBV9 and TRBJ1-1, with TRBD1 identical over 8 bases. Germline V CDR1 and CDR2: SGDLS, YYNGEE. V was clipped by 1 base and J by 9 bases; unmatched bases: 5. CDR3 length: 13 residues. Here the CDR3 reads CASSVSGQGKAFF. CDR3 nucleotides: TGTGCCAGCAGCGTATCCGGACAGGGAAAAGCTTTCTTT.

The V gene is TRBV10-1, the J gene TRBJ1-2; 7 bases are a match to TRBD1. Germline V gene lookup returns CDR1 WNHNN and CDR2 SYGVQD (reference sequence). The CDR3 totals 13 residues. CDR3 sequence (DNA): TGCGCTAAGAACGGACAGGATTACTATGGCTACACCTTC. Translation gives CAKNGQDYYGYTF.

This chain links TRBV14 with TRBJ2-5, with D uncertain. The CDR3 extends over 12 amino acids. Between the trimmed V and J ends, which lost 1 base and 7 bases, there was a span of 7 bases. Per germline, CDR1 SGHDN and CDR2 FVKESK. In DNA, the CDR3 is TGTGCCAGCAGCCAAGCATATACGACCCAGTACTTC. This gives the protein CASSQAYTTQYF.

The chain joins TRBV2 to TRBJ2-1; a possible D gene is TRBD1 (6 bases). The V gene's germline CDR1 is SNHLY and CDR2 FYNNEI. V lost 3 bases, J lost 5 bases, and 14 bases lay in between. CDR3 size: 15 residues. The CDR3 nucleotides are TGTGCCAGCAGTGATCTCACAGGGAAAAACAATGAGCAGTTCTTC. It encodes CASSDLTGKNNEQFF. Full variable domain (rest looked up from reference TRBV2 and TRBJ2-1): EPEVTQTPSHQVTQMGQEVILRCVPISNHLYFYWYRQILGQKVEFLVSFYNNEISEKSEIFDDQFSVERPDGSNFTLKIRSTKLEDSAMYFCASSDLTGKNNEQFFGPGTRLTVL.

The chain uses TRBV6-5 and TRBJ1-2; 10 bases agree with TRBD1. V shed 6 bases and J 2 bases; nucleotides not matched to a gene: 6. Per the germline V gene, CDR1 is MNHEY and CDR2 is SVGAGI. CDR3 size: 15 residues. The CDR3, as DNA: TGTGCCAGCAGACCTCCGGGACAGGGGAACTATGGCTACACCTTC. This gives the protein CASRPPGQGNYGYTF.